Following are 2 T cell receptor beta chains from one sample sequenced in a study of T-cell reconstitution after alpha-beta-depleted transplantation in children. Using unique molecular identifiers, the investigators prepared the TCRbeta library. One entry per CDR3 protein, called by TCRdb with MiXCR from the PCR reads. The sample includes 500,000 to 650,000 distinct CDR3 sequences, 13% of them seen just once. The sample was PBMCs, mostly from graft donor cells, taken 360 days after TCRalphabeta/CD19-depleted stem cell transplant. These TCRs come from a male patient younger than 18 who had a stem cell transplant for acute myeloid leukemia, so the T cells may come from the graft donor.

This clonotype appeared a few times. The chain carries TRBV20-1 and TRBJ2-5; no firm D call. Germline CDR1 DFQATT, CDR2 SNEGSKA (reference sequence). The ends were cut back, 5 bases at V and 2 bases at J, with 6 bases in the middle. The CDR3 is 11 amino acids. This CDR3 reads CSADAQETQYF. The CDR3 coding sequence is TGCAGTGCTGACGCTCAAGAGACCCAGTACTTC.

This clonotype was counted ten times or more. J is TRBJ1-2 and V is TRBV29-1, with TRBD1 identical over 8 bases. Germline-derived CDR1 and CDR2 are SQVTM and ANQGSEA. CDR3 size: 14 residues. Trimming at V came to 7 bases and at J to 4 bases, leaving 11 bases not matched to a gene. CDR3 sequence reads: CSATQGDASYGYTF. DNA for the CDR3: TGCAGCGCAACACAGGGGGACGCTTCCTATGGCTACACCTTC.